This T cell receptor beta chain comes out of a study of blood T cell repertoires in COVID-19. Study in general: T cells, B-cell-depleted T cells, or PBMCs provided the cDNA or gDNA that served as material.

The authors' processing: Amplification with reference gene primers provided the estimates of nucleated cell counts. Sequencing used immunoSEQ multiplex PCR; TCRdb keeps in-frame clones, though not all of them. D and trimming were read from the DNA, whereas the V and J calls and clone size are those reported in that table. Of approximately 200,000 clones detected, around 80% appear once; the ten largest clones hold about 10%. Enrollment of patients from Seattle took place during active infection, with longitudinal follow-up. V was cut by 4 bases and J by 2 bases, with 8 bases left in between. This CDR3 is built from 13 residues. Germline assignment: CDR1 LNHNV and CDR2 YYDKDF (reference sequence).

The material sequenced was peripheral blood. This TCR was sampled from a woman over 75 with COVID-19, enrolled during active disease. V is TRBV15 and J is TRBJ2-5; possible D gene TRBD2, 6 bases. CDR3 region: CATSKGLQETQYF. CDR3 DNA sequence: TGTGCCACCAGCAAGGGACTTCAAGAGACCCAGTACTTC.